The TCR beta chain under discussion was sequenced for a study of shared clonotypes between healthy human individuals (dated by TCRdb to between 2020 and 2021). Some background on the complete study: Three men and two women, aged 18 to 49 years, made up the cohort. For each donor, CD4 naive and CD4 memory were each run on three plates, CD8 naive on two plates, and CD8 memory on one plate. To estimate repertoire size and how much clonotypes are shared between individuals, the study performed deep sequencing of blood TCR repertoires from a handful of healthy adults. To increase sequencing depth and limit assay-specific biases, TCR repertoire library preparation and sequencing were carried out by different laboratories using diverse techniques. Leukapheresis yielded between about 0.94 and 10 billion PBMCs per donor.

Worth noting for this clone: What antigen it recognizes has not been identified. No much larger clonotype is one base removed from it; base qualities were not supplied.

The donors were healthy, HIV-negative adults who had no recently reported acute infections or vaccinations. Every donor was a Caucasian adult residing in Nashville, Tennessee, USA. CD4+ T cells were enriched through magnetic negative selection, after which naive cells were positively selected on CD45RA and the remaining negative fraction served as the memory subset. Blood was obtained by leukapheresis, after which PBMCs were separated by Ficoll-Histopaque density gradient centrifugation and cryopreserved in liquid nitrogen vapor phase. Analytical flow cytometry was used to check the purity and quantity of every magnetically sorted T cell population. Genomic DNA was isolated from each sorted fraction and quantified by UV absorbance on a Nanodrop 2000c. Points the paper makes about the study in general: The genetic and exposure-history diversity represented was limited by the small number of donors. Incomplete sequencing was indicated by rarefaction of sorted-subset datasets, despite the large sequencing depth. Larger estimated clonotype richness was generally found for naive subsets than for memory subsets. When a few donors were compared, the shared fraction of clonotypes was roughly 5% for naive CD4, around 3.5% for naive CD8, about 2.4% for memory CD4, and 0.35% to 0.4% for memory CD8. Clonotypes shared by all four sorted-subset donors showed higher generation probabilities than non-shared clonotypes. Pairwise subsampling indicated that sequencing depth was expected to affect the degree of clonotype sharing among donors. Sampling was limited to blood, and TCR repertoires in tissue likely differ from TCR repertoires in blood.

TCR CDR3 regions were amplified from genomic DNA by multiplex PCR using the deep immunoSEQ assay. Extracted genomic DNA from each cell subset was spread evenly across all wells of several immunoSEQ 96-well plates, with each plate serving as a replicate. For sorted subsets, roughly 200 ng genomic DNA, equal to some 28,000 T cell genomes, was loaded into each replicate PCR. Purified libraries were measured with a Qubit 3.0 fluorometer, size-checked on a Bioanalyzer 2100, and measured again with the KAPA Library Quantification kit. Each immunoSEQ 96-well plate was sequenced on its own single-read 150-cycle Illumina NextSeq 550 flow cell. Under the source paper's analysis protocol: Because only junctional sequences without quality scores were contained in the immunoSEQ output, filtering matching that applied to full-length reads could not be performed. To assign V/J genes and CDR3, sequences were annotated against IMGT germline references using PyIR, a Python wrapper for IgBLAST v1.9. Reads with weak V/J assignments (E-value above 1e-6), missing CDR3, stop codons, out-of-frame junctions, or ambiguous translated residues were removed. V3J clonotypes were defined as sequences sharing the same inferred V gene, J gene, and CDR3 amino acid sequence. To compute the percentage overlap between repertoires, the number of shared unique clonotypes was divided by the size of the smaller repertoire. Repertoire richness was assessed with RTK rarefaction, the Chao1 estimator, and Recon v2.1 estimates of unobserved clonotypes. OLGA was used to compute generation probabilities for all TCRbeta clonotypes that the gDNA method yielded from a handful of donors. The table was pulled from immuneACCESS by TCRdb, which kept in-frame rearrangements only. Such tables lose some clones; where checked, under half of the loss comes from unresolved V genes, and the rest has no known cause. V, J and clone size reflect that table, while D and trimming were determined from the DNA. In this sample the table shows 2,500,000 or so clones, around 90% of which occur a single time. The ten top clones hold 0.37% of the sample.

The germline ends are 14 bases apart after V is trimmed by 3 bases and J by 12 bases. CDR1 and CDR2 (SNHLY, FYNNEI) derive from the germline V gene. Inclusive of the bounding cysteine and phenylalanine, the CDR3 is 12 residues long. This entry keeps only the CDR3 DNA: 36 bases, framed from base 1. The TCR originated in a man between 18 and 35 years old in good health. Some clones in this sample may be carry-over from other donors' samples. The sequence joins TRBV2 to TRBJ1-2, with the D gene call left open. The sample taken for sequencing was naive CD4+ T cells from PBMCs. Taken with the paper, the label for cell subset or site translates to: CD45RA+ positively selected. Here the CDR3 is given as CASSETEGRDTF. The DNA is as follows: TGTGCCAGCAGTGAGACGGAGGGTCGGGACACCTTC.